The clone carrying this T cell receptor beta chain has ten or more counts. The antigen is unknown. The J segment lost 2 bases and the V segment lost 0 bases, leaving 5 bases of the junction unmatched. CDR3 length: 18 amino acids. Germline lookup yields CDR1 LGHNA and CDR2 YSLEER. The sample is drawn from a study of T cells in Graves' hyperthyroidism and ophthalmopathy. TCR beta CDR3 sequences were amplified from RNA transcripts. The HTBI primer set served for first-round RT-PCR of the TCR CDR3. TCRdb fed the multiplex PCR reads into MiXCR, producing one record per CDR3 protein. The sample lists about 520,000 distinct CDR3 sequences, around 22% occurring once. Based on clinical symptoms, serum thyroxine and TRAb, thyroid ultrasound and orbital computed tomography, diagnoses were reached. Overall study results and limits: The majority of expanded thyroid clonotypes above 0.001 also appeared in blood. The model identified upcoming ophthalmopathy a median approximately six months ahead of onset.

The sample taken for sequencing was blood. This receptor was obtained from a woman under 40 with Graves' ophthalmopathy. The V call is TRBV4-3, the J call TRBJ2-5; TRBD2 matches at 14 bases. The DNA for the CDR3 is TGCGCCAGCAGCCAAGATAGGGGACTAGCGGGGGCACAAGAGACCCAGTACTTC. The encoded protein is CASSQDRGLAGAQETQYF.